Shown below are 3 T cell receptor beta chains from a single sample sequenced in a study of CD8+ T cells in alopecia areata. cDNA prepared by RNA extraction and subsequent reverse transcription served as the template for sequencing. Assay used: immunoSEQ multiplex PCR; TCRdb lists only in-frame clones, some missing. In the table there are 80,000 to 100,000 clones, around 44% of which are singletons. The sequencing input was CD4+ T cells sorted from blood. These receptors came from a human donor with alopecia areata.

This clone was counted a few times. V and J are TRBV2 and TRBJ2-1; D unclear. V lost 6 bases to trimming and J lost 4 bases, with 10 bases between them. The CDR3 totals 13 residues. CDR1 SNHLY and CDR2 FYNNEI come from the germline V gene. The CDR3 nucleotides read TGTGCCAGCAGGCTAGAACTTTACAATGAGCAGTTCTTC. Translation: CASRLELYNEQFF. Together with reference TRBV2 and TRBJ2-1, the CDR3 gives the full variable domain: EPEVTQTPSHQVTQMGQEVILRCVPISNHLYFYWYRQILGQKVEFLVSFYNNEISEKSEIFDDQFSVERPDGSNFTLKIRSTKLEDSAMYFCASRLELYNEQFFGPGTRLTVL.

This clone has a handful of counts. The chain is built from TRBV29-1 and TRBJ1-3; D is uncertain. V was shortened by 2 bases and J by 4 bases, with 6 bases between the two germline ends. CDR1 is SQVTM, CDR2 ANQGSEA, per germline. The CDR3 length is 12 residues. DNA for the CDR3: TGCAGCGTTGAACGGCCAGGAAACACCATATATTTT. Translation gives CSVERPGNTIYF.

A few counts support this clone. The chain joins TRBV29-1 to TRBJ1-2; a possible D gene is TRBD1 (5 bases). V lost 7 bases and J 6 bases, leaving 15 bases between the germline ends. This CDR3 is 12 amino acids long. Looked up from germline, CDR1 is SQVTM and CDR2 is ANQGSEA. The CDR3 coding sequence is TGCAGCGGGCGAGACAGTTTTGATGGCTACACCTTC. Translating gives CSGRDSFDGYTF.